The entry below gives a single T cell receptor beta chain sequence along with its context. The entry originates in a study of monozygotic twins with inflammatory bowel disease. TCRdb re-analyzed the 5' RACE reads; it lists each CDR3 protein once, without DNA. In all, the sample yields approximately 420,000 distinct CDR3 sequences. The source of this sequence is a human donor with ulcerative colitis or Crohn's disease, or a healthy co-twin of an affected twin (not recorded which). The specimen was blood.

CDR3 sequence: CASSLDRKGPLNTEAFF. The V and J genes are TRBV11-2 and TRBJ1-1. Per the germline V gene, CDR1 is SGHAT and CDR2 is FQNNGV. This CDR3 comprises 17 residues.